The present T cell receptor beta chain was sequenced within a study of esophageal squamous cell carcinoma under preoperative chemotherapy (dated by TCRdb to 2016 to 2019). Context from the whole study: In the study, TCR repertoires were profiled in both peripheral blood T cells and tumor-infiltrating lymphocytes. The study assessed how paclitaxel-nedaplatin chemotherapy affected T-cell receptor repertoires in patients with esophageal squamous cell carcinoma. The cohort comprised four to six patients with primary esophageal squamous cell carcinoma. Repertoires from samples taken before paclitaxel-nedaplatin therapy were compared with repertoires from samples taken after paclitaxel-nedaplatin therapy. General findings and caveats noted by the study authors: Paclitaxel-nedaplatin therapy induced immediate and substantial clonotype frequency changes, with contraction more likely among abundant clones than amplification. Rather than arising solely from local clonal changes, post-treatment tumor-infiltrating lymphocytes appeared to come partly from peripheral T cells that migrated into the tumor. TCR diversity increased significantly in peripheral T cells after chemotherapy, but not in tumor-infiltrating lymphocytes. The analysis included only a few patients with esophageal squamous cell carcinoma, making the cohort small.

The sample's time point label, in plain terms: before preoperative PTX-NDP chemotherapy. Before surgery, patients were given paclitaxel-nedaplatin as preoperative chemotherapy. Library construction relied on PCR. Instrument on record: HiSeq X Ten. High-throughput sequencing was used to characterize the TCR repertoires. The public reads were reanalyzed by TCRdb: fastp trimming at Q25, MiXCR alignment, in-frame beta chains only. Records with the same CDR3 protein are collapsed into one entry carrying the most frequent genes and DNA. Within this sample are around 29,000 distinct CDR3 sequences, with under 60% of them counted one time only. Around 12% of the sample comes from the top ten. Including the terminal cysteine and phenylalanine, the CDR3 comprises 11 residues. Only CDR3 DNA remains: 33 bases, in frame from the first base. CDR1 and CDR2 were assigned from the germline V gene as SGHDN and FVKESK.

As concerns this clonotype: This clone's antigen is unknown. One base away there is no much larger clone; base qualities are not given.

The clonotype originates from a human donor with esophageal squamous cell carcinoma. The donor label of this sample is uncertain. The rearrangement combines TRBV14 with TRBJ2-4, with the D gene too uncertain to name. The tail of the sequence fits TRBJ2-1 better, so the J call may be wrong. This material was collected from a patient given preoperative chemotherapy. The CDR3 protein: CASSQETSQFF. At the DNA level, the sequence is TGTGCCAGCAGCCAAGAGACATCGCAGTTCTTC.